Listed below are T cell receptor beta chains from one sample, sequenced in a study of T cells in localized non-small cell lung cancer. Produced via immunoSEQ multiplex PCR; TCRdb's table is partial and in-frame only. The table includes 25,000 to 30,000 clones, approximately 78% detected once. The material was peripheral blood, obtained before any cancer treatment. All receptors come from a woman aged 40-70 years with stage I lung adenocarcinoma. CDR3s include the opening cysteine and the closing phenylalanine or tryptophan. Each record gives: J gene, D gene, V gene, clone size, CDR3 DNA, CDR3 protein. A D gene is named only where the DNA matches it firmly. Some rows have no size entry. The others give once, few or many, or a class for an expanded clone.

TRBJ2-7 | TRBD2 | TRBV7-6 | . | TGTGCCAGCAGCTTACCTACTAGCGGGAGCCCCTACGAGCAGTACTTC | CASSLPTSGSPYEQYF
TRBJ2-7 | TRBD1 | TRBV5-4 | . | TGTGCCAGCAGGGGTACAGGGGGATTGTCGGCCTACGAGCAGTACTTC | CASRGTGGLSAYEQYF
TRBJ1-5 | . | TRBV5-6 | few | TGTGCCAGCAGCTTGGGCCGGGGCGAGCATCAGCCCCAGCATTTT | CASSLGRGEHQPQHF
TRBJ1-4 | . | TRBV29-1 | . | TGCAGCGTTGGTGAGCGGGGCGGGAATGAAAAACTGTTTTTT | CSVGERGGNEKLFF
TRBJ2-2 | . | TRBV7-2 | once | TGTGCCAGCAGCTTATGGACGGGTAACACCGGGGAGCTGTTTTTT | CASSLWTGNTGELFF
TRBJ1-6 | . | TRBV14 | . | TGTGCCAGCAGCCAAGTCAGCGTAGGACTTAGCTCCTATAATTCACCCCTCCACTTT | CASSQVSVGLSSYNSPLHF
TRBJ2-5 | TRBD2 | TRBV5-1 | . | TGCGCCAGCAGCTTGGCCGGGAGGGGAGAGACCCAGTACTTC | CASSLAGRGETQYF
TRBJ2-2 | . | TRBV7-9 | few | TGTGCCAGCAGCTTAGGGAAGAGTGCGAACACCGGGGAGCTGTTTTTT | CASSLGKSANTGELFF
TRBJ2-7 | . | TRBV7-2 | . | TGTGCCAGCAGCCCCTCGCGGACAGAACAGATCTCCTACGAGCAGTACTTC | CASSPSRTEQISYEQYF
TRBJ1-4 | . | TRBV9 | . | TGTGCCAGCAGCGTAGACCCAGGCCCGGGGGAAAAACTGTTTTTT | CASSVDPGPGEKLFF
TRBJ2-7 | . | TRBV7-6 | . | TGTGCCAGCAGCTTATACGGGAGCTCCTACGAGCAGTACTTC | CASSLYGSSYEQYF
TRBJ1-5 | TRBD1 | TRBV7-2 | . | TGTGCCAGCAGCTTGCGGACAGGGGGCAGTCAGCCCCAGCATTTT | CASSLRTGGSQPQHF
TRBJ1-3 | . | TRBV19 | medium-sized | TGTGCCAGTAGTCAACAGGGAGGTGGAAACACCATATATTTT | CASSQQGGGNTIYF
TRBJ2-5 | TRBD2 | TRBV9 | . | TGTGCCAGCAGCCCTGGGACTAGCGGGGGGCGTGAGACCCAGTACTTC | CASSPGTSGGRETQYF
TRBJ2-2 | . | TRBV4-1 | once | TGCGCCAGCAGTTATCGACACCTCGACACCGGGGAGCTGTTTTTT | CASSYRHLDTGELFF
TRBJ2-3 | . | TRBV6-1 | . | TGTGCCAGCAGTAAAATGGCGGTGTACACAGATACGCAGTATTTT | CASSKMAVYTDTQYF
TRBJ1-2 | . | TRBV7-9 | few | TGTGCCAGCAGCCCGGACAGTTTCTATGGCTACACCTTC | CASSPDSFYGYTF
TRBJ1-4 | . | TRBV7-9 | . | TGTGCCAGCATCGCCACGGAAAAACTGTTTTTT | CASIATEKLFF
TRBJ2-6 | TRBD1 | TRBV4-3 | once | TGCGCCAGCAGCCCGGCCCCTCTAGTAACAGGGGCCCTCTCTGGGGCCAACGTCCTGACTTTC | CASSPAPLVTGALSGANVLTF
TRBJ1-6 | TRBD1 | TRBV7-2 | . | TGTGCCAGCAGCCTTACTACCGGGACAGATTCACCCCTCCACTTT | CASSLTTGTDSPLHF
TRBJ2-3 | . | TRBV5-1 | . | TGCGCCAGCAGCTTGGGGACTCGGACAGATACGCAGTATTTT | CASSLGTRTDTQYF
TRBJ1-6 | TRBD1 | TRBV15 | . | TGTGCCACCAGCAGAGAAGGGACAGGGGAGTCACCCCTCCACTTT | CATSREGTGESPLHF
TRBJ2-7 | . | TRBV7-2 | . | TGTGCCAGCAGCGGACGGGGGGCCGGCGGCGAGCAGTACTTC | CASSGRGAGGEQYF
TRBJ1-1 | . | TRBV9 | . | TGTGCCAGCAGCGTGAGGGCGGGTGAAGCTTTCTTT | CASSVRAGEAFF
TRBJ2-3 | . | TRBV6-6 | . | TGTGCCAGCAGGGGAGAACTTCGCACAGATACGCAGTATTTT | CASRGELRTDTQYF
TRBJ2-1 | TRBD2 | TRBV5-6 | . | TGTGCCAGCAGCTTGAGACTAGCGGGGAACAATGAGCAGTTCTTC | CASSLRLAGNNEQFF
TRBJ2-5 | . | TRBV11-2 | . | TGTGCCAGCAGCTTAGTTGGGGAGACCCAGTACTTC | CASSLVGETQYF
TRBJ2-2 | TRBD2 | TRBV30 | . | TGTGCCTGTGGGACAGGGACTAGCGGGACCGGGGAGCTGTTTTTT | CACGTGTSGTGELFF
TRBJ2-5 | . | TRBV7-2 | . | TGTGCCAGCAGCTTAGATTCTAATGTATGGGGGGAAGAGACCCAGTACTTC | CASSLDSNVWGEETQYF
TRBJ2-7 | TRBD1 | TRBV11-3 | . | TGTGCCAGCAGCCCAGGGGGGACAGGAGAGCAGTACTTC | CASSPGGTGEQYF
TRBJ1-6 | TRBD1 | TRBV27 | . | TGTGCCAGCAGTCGGGACAGTAATTCACCCCTCCACTTT | CASSRDSNSPLHF
TRBJ1-6 | . | TRBV6-4 | . | TGTGCCAGCAGTGACGGACGGGAAAATTCACCCCTCCACTTT | CASSDGRENSPLHF
TRBJ2-5 | . | TRBV5-6 | . | TGTGCCAGCAGCTATTGGGGATGGGAGACCCAGTACTTC | CASSYWGWETQYF
TRBJ1-2 | . | TRBV7-9 | . | TGTGCCAGCAGCCCCGCCCAGTTGGCCCTGTATGGCTACACCTTC | CASSPAQLALYGYTF
TRBJ1-4 | . | TRBV4-3 | . | TGCGCCAGCAGCCCCGATGGGACGGTCGCAACTAATGAAAAACTGTTTTTT | CASSPDGTVATNEKLFF
TRBJ2-1 | TRBD2 | TRBV9 | . | TGTGCCAGCAGCGCGCGGGCGGGGGGAAGCTCCTACAATGAGCAGTTCTTC | CASSARAGGSSYNEQFF
TRBJ1-2 | . | TRBV6-5 | . | TGTGCCAGCAGTTACTCGTATAAATCTGGCTACACCTTC | CASSYSYKSGYTF
TRBJ2-1 | TRBD2 | TRBV7-2 | . | TGTGCCAGCAGCTTAGCGGCTAGCGGGGGGGCAGCCTACAATGAGCAGTTCTTC | CASSLAASGGAAYNEQFF
TRBJ2-2 | TRBD2 | TRBV7-2 | . | TGTGCCAGCAGCGCCACTAGCGGGGTCCTTACCGGGGAGCTGTTTTTT | CASSATSGVLTGELFF
TRBJ2-7 | . | TRBV15 | . | TGTGCCACCAAGAAGGTAGCGACCTCCTACGAGCAGTACTTC | CATKKVATSYEQYF
TRBJ1-4 | . | TRBV10-2 | . | TGCGCCAGCAGTGAAGGCAGGGGAATTGAAAAACTGTTTTTT | CASSEGRGIEKLFF
TRBJ1-2 | TRBD1 | TRBV7-2 | . | TGTGCCAGCAGCCCGGGACAGAGGTTTTCTAACTATGGCTACACCTTC | CASSPGQRFSNYGYTF
TRBJ1-5 | . | TRBV6-5 | . | TGTGCCAGCAGTTACTTTCAGGGCTCCAATCAGCCCCAGCATTTT | CASSYFQGSNQPQHF
TRBJ1-2 | . | TRBV11-2 | few | TGTGCCAGCAGCTTAGAGGCAGGGCCCTATGGCTACACCTTC | CASSLEAGPYGYTF
TRBJ2-2 | . | TRBV29-1 | . | TGCAGCGTTGAAGATCGAGGAGCCCTAGAGGGCCCCGGGGAGCTGTTTTTT | CSVEDRGALEGPGELFF
TRBJ1-2 | . | TRBV5-4 | once | TGTGCCAGCAGCTTGGACAGCCAGCAAGGACGGGGCTACACCTTC | CASSLDSQQGRGYTF
TRBJ1-4 | TRBD1 | TRBV11-3 | . | TGTGCCAGCAGCGGAGGGGGCGCGACTAATGAAAAACTGTTTTTT | CASSGGGATNEKLFF